These T cell receptor beta chains were read from a single sample in a study of Ad26.COV2.S vaccination and SARS-CoV-2 variants. TCRdb's table, derived via immunoSEQ multiplex PCR, lists solely in-frame clones and lacks some. This sample has about 420,000 clones, with more than 75% found just once. The sequencing used peripheral blood, collected in a trial of Ad26.COV2.S vaccine versus placebo. These receptors were collected from a person between 18 and 65 years old who received the Ad26.COV2.S COVID-19 vaccine or a placebo. The CDR3 runs from the conserved cysteine through the conserved F or W. Each record gives: J gene, V gene, D gene, CDR3 protein. The D gene is left open where the match is weak.

j_gene: TRBJ1-1
v_gene: TRBV4-3
d_gene: -
CDR3aa: CASSQAVLGSTEAFF

j_gene: TRBJ1-1
v_gene: TRBV30
d_gene: -
CDR3aa: CAWISTGTEAFF

j_gene: TRBJ2-7
v_gene: TRBV27
d_gene: -
CDR3aa: CASSLLGREQYF

j_gene: TRBJ2-7
v_gene: TRBV6-2/TRBV6-3
d_gene: -
CDR3aa: CASSVPGLSFYEQYF

j_gene: TRBJ1-6
v_gene: TRBV4-2
d_gene: -
CDR3aa: CASSQELPRSAGSPLHF

j_gene: TRBJ2-1
v_gene: TRBV5-4
d_gene: -
CDR3aa: CASSFSGSNEQFF

j_gene: TRBJ1-3
v_gene: TRBV18
d_gene: -
CDR3aa: CASSPRDEAGNTIYF

j_gene: TRBJ2-1
v_gene: TRBV10-1
d_gene: TRBD1
CDR3aa: CASSLRQGRDEQFF

j_gene: TRBJ2-2
v_gene: TRBV7-9
d_gene: TRBD1
CDR3aa: CASSHTGGVRTGELFF

j_gene: TRBJ2-5
v_gene: TRBV5-1
d_gene: TRBD2
CDR3aa: CASSLEGSGGFLETQYF

j_gene: TRBJ1-2
v_gene: TRBV19
d_gene: -
CDR3aa: CASSMWSGDYTF

j_gene: TRBJ1-4
v_gene: TRBV18
d_gene: -
CDR3aa: CASSPGGTSEEKLFF

j_gene: TRBJ2-2
v_gene: TRBV24-1
d_gene: -
CDR3aa: CATRGGLADTGELFF

j_gene: TRBJ2-3
v_gene: TRBV19
d_gene: TRBD2
CDR3aa: CASSQREGDTQYF

j_gene: TRBJ2-7
v_gene: TRBV3-1/TRBV3-2
d_gene: TRBD1
CDR3aa: CASSPIRGQGTSPYEQYF

j_gene: TRBJ1-1
v_gene: TRBV4-1
d_gene: -
CDR3aa: CASSQDLGGTEAFF

j_gene: TRBJ1-1
v_gene: TRBV6-5
d_gene: TRBD1
CDR3aa: CASSYKTGGGTEAFF

j_gene: TRBJ2-6
v_gene: TRBV6-4
d_gene: -
CDR3aa: CASSVDVSGANVLTF

j_gene: TRBJ1-1
v_gene: TRBV6-5
d_gene: -
CDR3aa: CASSQTWTNTEAFF

j_gene: TRBJ2-3
v_gene: TRBV7-3
d_gene: -
CDR3aa: CASSLLLTGDTQYF

j_gene: TRBJ1-4
v_gene: TRBV28
d_gene: -
CDR3aa: CASSPGQGGEKLFF

j_gene: TRBJ2-5
v_gene: TRBV4-3
d_gene: -
CDR3aa: CASSQDWVHVGETQYF

j_gene: TRBJ1-3
v_gene: TRBV5-4
d_gene: -
CDR3aa: CASSLGGNTIYF

j_gene: TRBJ2-2
v_gene: TRBV9
d_gene: -
CDR3aa: CASSVNPMRGAGELFF

j_gene: TRBJ2-5
v_gene: TRBV7-9
d_gene: -
CDR3aa: CASSLRGETQYF

j_gene: TRBJ1-2
v_gene: TRBV9
d_gene: TRBD1
CDR3aa: CASSDPTGSYGYTF

j_gene: TRBJ2-1
v_gene: TRBV24-1
d_gene: TRBD1
CDR3aa: CATSTGQGIYNEQFF

j_gene: TRBJ1-5
v_gene: TRBV12-2
d_gene: -
CDR3aa: CASRPQRGQTLYSNQPQHF

j_gene: TRBJ2-1
v_gene: TRBV11-3
d_gene: -
CDR3aa: CASSLAGDYNEQFF

j_gene: TRBJ2-3
v_gene: TRBV5-4
d_gene: TRBD2
CDR3aa: CASSFSGGADTQYF

j_gene: TRBJ2-2
v_gene: TRBV5-6
d_gene: -
CDR3aa: CASSLDGINTGELFF

j_gene: TRBJ1-2
v_gene: TRBV25-1
d_gene: TRBD1
CDR3aa: CASSEWTGRLSGYTF